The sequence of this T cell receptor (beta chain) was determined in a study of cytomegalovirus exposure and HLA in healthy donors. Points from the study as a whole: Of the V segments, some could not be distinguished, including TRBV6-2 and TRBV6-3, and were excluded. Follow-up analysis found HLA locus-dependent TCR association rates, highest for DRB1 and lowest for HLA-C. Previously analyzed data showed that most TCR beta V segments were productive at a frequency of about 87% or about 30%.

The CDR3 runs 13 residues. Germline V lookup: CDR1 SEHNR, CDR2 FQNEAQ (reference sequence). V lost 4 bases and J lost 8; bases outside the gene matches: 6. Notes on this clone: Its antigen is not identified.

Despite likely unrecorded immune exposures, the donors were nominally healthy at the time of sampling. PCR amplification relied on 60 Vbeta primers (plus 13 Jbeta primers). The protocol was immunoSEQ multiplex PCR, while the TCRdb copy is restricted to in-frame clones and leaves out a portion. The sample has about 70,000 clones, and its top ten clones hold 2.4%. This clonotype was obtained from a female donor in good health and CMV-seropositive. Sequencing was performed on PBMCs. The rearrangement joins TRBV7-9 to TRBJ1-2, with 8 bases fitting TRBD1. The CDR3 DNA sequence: TGTGCCAGCAGCTCGCAGGGGGCTGGAGGCTACACCTTC. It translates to CASSSQGAGGYTF.